This T cell receptor beta chain was documented in a study of OX40 agonist ivuxolimab in advanced cancers. Study as a whole: Those treated in dose escalation had hepatocellular carcinoma, melanoma, renal cell cancer or head and neck cancer. General study findings and limits: Normalized T-cell clonal expansion was also low in a subset of nonresponders. Low clonal expansion, among the lowest seen, marked partial responders at 0.1-3.0 mg/kg.

Excluded were patients having autoimmune disease history or systemic immunosuppression. Some clones are missing from TCRdb's copy, which holds only in-frame ones; the method was immunoSEQ multiplex PCR. The profile covers 60,000 to 85,000 clones, with 85% to 90% appearing a single time and around 0.56% taken by the ten largest. About this clone itself: Its antigen is as yet unknown.

CDR3 length equals 16 residues. Between the trimmed V and J ends, which lost 5 bases and 4 bases, there was a span of 17 bases. Looked up from germline, CDR1 is SGHNT and CDR2 is YENEEA. This TCR was sampled from an adult with an advanced solid tumor such as melanoma, head and neck, liver or kidney cancer. The sample consisted of CD4+ or CD8+ T cells sorted from blood, taken in a trial of the OX40 agonist ivuxolimab. The chain has TRBV11-3 and TRBJ2-2; D is possibly TRBD2 (6 bases). The CDR3 loop is CASSPRGGTGTGELFF. CDR3 nucleotides: TGTGCCAGCAGCCCGCGGGGCGGGACGGGCACCGGGGAGCTGTTTTTT.